The T cell receptor (beta chain) described here comes from a study of control samples from healthy donors and cancer patients. Only in-frame clones appear in the TCRdb table, and some are missing; sequencing was by immunoSEQ multiplex PCR. The repertoire holds 150,000 or so clones, with over 85% as singletons. Germline CDR1 is SGHRS and CDR2 is YFSETQ. This CDR3 is built from 15 residues. With V trimmed by 7 bases and J by 9 bases, 12 bases remained unmatched. The sample consisted of blood. The origin of this receptor is a man in his fifties or sixties in good health. V gene TRBV5-1 combines with J gene TRBJ2-1; 11 bases match TRBD2. The CDR3 here is CASLDSGRALGEQFF. The CDR3 DNA reads TGCGCCAGCTTGGATAGCGGGAGGGCCCTTGGTGAGCAGTTCTTC.